These 18 T cell receptor beta chains originate from one sample sequenced in a study of T cell responses to AZD1222 COVID-19 vaccine. The assay was immunoSEQ multiplex PCR, and TCRdb's table has in-frame clones only and misses some. The sample comprises some 190,000 clones, around 89% of which are singletons, and about 6.9% rests with the top ten. The starting material was peripheral blood, obtained on day 0 of AZD1222 vaccination. The receptors were gathered from an adult in good health.

The V call is TRBV19, the J call TRBJ2-3, with D possibly matching TRBD2 (5 bases). The V end lost 5 bases, the J end lost 1 base, and 16 bases lay between the germline ends. CDR1 and CDR2 (germline): LNHDA, SQIVND (reference sequence). The CDR3 runs 16 residues. CDR3 in amino acids: CASSLSPSSGTDTQYF. The CDR3, as DNA: TGTGCCAGTAGTCTGTCCCCTAGCTCAGGCACAGATACGCAGTATTTT.

CDR3: CASSYWGNTDTQYF. In DNA, the CDR3 is TGTGCCAGCAGTTACTGGGGGAACACAGATACGCAGTATTTT. The chain carries TRBV6-6 and TRBJ2-3; perhaps D is TRBD1 or TRBD2 (5 bases each). Per germline, CDR1 MNHNY and CDR2 SVGAGI (reference sequence). This CDR3 has 14 residues. V dropped 1 base and J dropped 2 bases, with 7 bases sitting between them.

V is TRBV4-3 and J is TRBJ1-3; 9 bases are shared with TRBD1. V lost 4 bases to trimming and J lost 3 bases; unmatched junction nucleotides: 4. CDR1 is LGHNA and CDR2 is YSLEER in the germline V gene. The CDR3 has 15 residues. The CDR3 nucleotides read TGCGCCAGCAGCCCGGGACAGGGAGTTGGAAACACCATATATTTT. This sequence encodes CASSPGQGVGNTIYF.

The chain combines TRBV19 with TRBJ1-4; TRBD1 aligns across 8 bases. The CDR3 extends over 16 amino acids. Per the germline V gene, CDR1 is LNHDA and CDR2 is SQIVND (reference sequence). The ends lost 2 bases at V and 10 bases at J; junction bases unmatched: 12. DNA for the CDR3: TGTGCCAGTAGTATACGAGTTGGGCAGGGGGCAAGAAAACTGTTTTTT. This translates into CASSIRVGQGARKLFF.

The table lists this clone with a few counts. CDR3 sequence reads: CASSELGVRNTEAFF. DNA of the CDR3: TGTGCCAGCAGTGAACTCGGGGTAAGGAACACTGAAGCTTTCTTT. The gene calls are TRBV2 and TRBJ1-1; D remains unclear. In germline, CDR1 is SNHLY, CDR2 FYNNEI. V lost 2 bases to trimming and J lost 1 base, with 11 bases between them. This CDR3 has 15 amino acids.

CDR3 in DNA: TGTGCCAGCAGTGAAGACAGGGGGCTTCGGCCCCAGCATTTT. Translating gives CASSEDRGLRPQHF. The V call is TRBV2, the J call TRBJ1-5; 9 bases are shared with TRBD1. Germline CDR1 and CDR2: SNHLY and FYNNEI. The CDR3 runs 14 residues. The V segment lost 1 base and the J segment 9 bases; nucleotides outside the gene matches: 4.

The chain joins TRBV18 to TRBJ1-5, with 8 bases fitting TRBD1. V was clipped by 3 bases and J by 4 bases; unmatched bases: 8. This CDR3 is built from 16 residues. Germline V lookup: CDR1 KGHSH, CDR2 LQKENI. The CDR3 DNA sequence: TGTGCCAGCTCACCTCAGGGGGCGCCCCGGAATCAGCCCCAGCATTTT. This sequence encodes CASSPQGAPRNQPQHF.

The chain links TRBV21-1 to TRBJ2-7. TRBV21-1 constitutes a pseudogene. The CDR3 contains 14 residues. The CDR3, as DNA: TGTGCCAGCAGCATCGCCTCATCGACCTACGAGCAGTACGTC. This codes for CASSIASSTYEQYV.

The J gene is TRBJ2-7, the V gene TRBV12-2. TRBV12-2 is described as a pseudogene. The CDR3 spans 17 residues. In DNA form, the CDR3 reads TGTGCAAGTCGCTTAGGGGGGCGGCGGGGAGATACCTACGAGCAGTACGTC. Translated, it gives CASRLGGRRGDTYEQYV.

This clone was observed a handful of times. This rearrangement joins TRBV10-2 to TRBJ2-2; the match to TRBD2 covers 8 bases. With 5 bases clipped from V and 7 bases from J, the junction kept 3 bases outside the gene matches. In germline, CDR1 is WSHSY, CDR2 SAAADI. CDR3 size: 13 residues. The CDR3 nucleotides are TGCGCCAGCAGTCCGGGACTAGGCGGGGAGCTGTTTTTT. Translated: CASSPGLGGELFF.

The J gene is TRBJ1-6, the V gene TRBV4-2; TRBD1 agrees at 9 bases. In germline, CDR1 is LGHNA, CDR2 YNFKEQ. The CDR3 loop spans 14 amino acids. J was trimmed by 11 bases and V by 4 bases; bases with no gene match: 6. CDR3 DNA sequence: TGTGCCAGCAGCCCAAGGACAGGGGCGGCACCCCTCCACTTT. This codes for CASSPRTGAAPLHF.

The gene calls are TRBV4-1 and TRBJ1-6; TRBD1 agrees at 9 bases. The length of the CDR3 is 16 residues. The V segment lost 0 bases and the J segment 7 bases; nucleotides outside the gene matches: 4. Germline V gene lookup returns CDR1 MGHRA and CDR2 YSYEKL. The CDR3, as DNA: TGCGCCAGCAGCCAAGACCGGGGACAGGGCAATTCACCCCTCCACTTT. This translates into CASSQDRGQGNSPLHF.

CDR3 loop: CASSILPQVTNEKLFF. CDR3 coding DNA: TGTGCCAGTAGTATACTTCCGCAGGTTACGAATGAAAAACTGTTTTTT. The chain uses TRBV19 and TRBJ1-4; no definite D call. CDR3 length: 16 amino acids. V lost 2 bases and J lost 5, with 15 bases in between. CDR1 is LNHDA, CDR2 SQIVND, per germline (reference sequence).

This chain uses TRBV30 with TRBJ1-4; TRBD1 agrees at 10 bases. Per the germline V gene, CDR1 is GTSNPN and CDR2 is SVGIG (reference sequence). This CDR3 has 15 residues. Trimming removed 4 bases from V and 12 bases from J; junction bases left unmatched: 14. CDR3 residues: CAWMYRDRGGGELFF. The DNA for the CDR3 is TGTGCCTGGATGTACCGGGACAGGGGAGGAGGAGAACTGTTTTTT.

The rearrangement joins TRBV10-2 to TRBJ2-1; 7 nucleotides agree with TRBD1. V lost 5 bases to trimming and J lost 4 bases; unmatched junction nucleotides: 8. Germline V gene lookup returns CDR1 WSHSY and CDR2 SAAADI. The CDR3 extends over 15 amino acids. CDR3 residues: CASSQRTGGYNEQFF. CDR3 DNA: TGCGCCAGCAGTCAACGGACAGGAGGATACAATGAGCAGTTCTTC.

This clone was seen a single time. This chain links TRBV7-3 with TRBJ2-1; the D gene is possibly TRBD1 (6 bases). The germline V and J ends were trimmed by 5 bases and 0 bases, with 20 bases remaining between them. The CDR3 has 18 amino acids. Germline V gene sequence: CDR1 SGHTA, CDR2 FQGTGA. The CDR3 here is CASSPNLLGASSYNEQFF. In DNA, the CDR3 is TGTGCCAGCAGCCCGAATTTGTTGGGGGCGAGCTCCTACAATGAGCAGTTCTTC.

A note on this clone: One end of the junction varies from germline; a read error may be responsible. The CDR3 protein is CASSSTGAGELFF. CDR3 nucleotides: TGTGCTAGCAGCTCGACAGGGGCCGGGGAGCTGTTTTTT. The chain combines TRBV7-7 with TRBJ2-2; TRBD1 aligns across 8 bases. The CDR3 sequence is 13 residues long. Germline V gene sequence: CDR1 SSHAT, CDR2 FNYEAQ (reference sequence).

A word on this clone: One end of the junction does not line up with germline, which may come from a read error. The chain carries TRBV7-8 and TRBJ2-1; D is tentatively TRBD1 or TRBD2 (7 bases each). This CDR3 is 16 amino acids long. The germline gives CDR1 SGHVS, CDR2 FQNEAQ. The CDR3 loop reads CASSHGGTAVYYEQFF. The DNA for the CDR3 is TGTGCCAGCAGCCACGGGGGGACAGCGGTCTACTATGAGCAGTTCTTC.